The rows below give T cell receptor beta chains drawn from one sample of a study of blood T cell repertoires in COVID-19. Repertoires were generated with immunoSEQ multiplex PCR, while TCRdb's copy carries only in-frame clones and drops some. This sample has about 220,000 clones, with 80% found just once. Material for sequencing was peripheral blood. The receptor set was obtained from a human donor in a cohort sampled during active COVID-19. The CDR3 runs from the conserved cysteine through the conserved F or W. Each record gives: J gene, clone size, D gene, V gene, CDR3 protein, CDR3 DNA. A D gene is named only where the DNA matches it firmly. Some rows have no size entry. The others give once, few or many, or a class for an expanded clone.

j_gene: TRBJ2-5
abundance: once
d_gene: .
v_gene: TRBV5-4
CDR3aa: CASSFGSGKETQYF
CDR3nt: TGTGCCAGCAGCTTCGGTAGCGGTAAAGAGACCCAGTACTTC

j_gene: TRBJ2-7
abundance: .
d_gene: TRBD2
v_gene: TRBV5-1
CDR3aa: CASSLATSGAYEQYF
CDR3nt: TGCGCCAGCAGCTTGGCCACTAGCGGGGCCTACGAGCAGTACTTC

j_gene: TRBJ1-1
abundance: .
d_gene: .
v_gene: TRBV2
CDR3aa: CASSDAPTGTEAFF
CDR3nt: TGTGCCAGCAGTGATGCCCCGACTGGCACTGAAGCTTTCTTT

j_gene: TRBJ1-4
abundance: .
d_gene: .
v_gene: TRBV5-8
CDR3aa: CASRAFSGGDEKLFF
CDR3nt: TGTGCCAGCAGGGCCTTCTCCGGGGGGGATGAAAAACTGTTTTTT

j_gene: TRBJ2-3
abundance: once
d_gene: TRBD2
v_gene: TRBV4-1
CDR3aa: CASSHPPAGGGVTDTQYF
CDR3nt: TGCGCCAGCAGCCATCCCCCAGCGGGAGGGGGCGTCACAGATACGCAGTATTTT

j_gene: TRBJ2-7
abundance: .
d_gene: .
v_gene: TRBV5-1
CDR3aa: CASSHNTGRGSEQYF
CDR3nt: TGCGCCAGCAGCCATAACACAGGGAGAGGATCCGAGCAGTACTTC

j_gene: TRBJ2-5
abundance: .
d_gene: TRBD1
v_gene: TRBV7-3
CDR3aa: CASSRDRQETQYF
CDR3nt: TGTGCCAGCAGCCGGGACAGACAAGAGACCCAGTACTTC

j_gene: TRBJ1-1
abundance: .
d_gene: .
v_gene: TRBV20-1
CDR3aa: CSAIGRPEAFF
CDR3nt: TGCAGTGCTATCGGCAGGCCTGAAGCTTTCTTT

j_gene: TRBJ1-2
abundance: .
d_gene: TRBD1
v_gene: TRBV9
CDR3aa: CASSGRQGVWYGYTF
CDR3nt: TGTGCCAGCAGCGGACGACAGGGGGTTTGGTATGGCTACACCTTC

j_gene: TRBJ2-3
abundance: .
d_gene: TRBD1
v_gene: TRBV30
CDR3aa: CAWSSGTGVRDTQYF
CDR3nt: TGTGCCTGGAGTTCCGGGACAGGGGTTCGGGATACGCAGTATTTT

j_gene: TRBJ1-1
abundance: once
d_gene: TRBD1
v_gene: TRBV5-6
CDR3aa: CASSRGQMNTEAFF
CDR3nt: TGTGCCAGCAGCCGGGGACAGATGAACACTGAAGCTTTCTTT

j_gene: TRBJ2-2
abundance: .
d_gene: .
v_gene: TRBV28
CDR3aa: CASSPHGAYANTGELFF
CDR3nt: TGTGCCAGCAGTCCCCATGGGGCTTACGCGAACACCGGGGAGCTGTTTTTT

j_gene: TRBJ1-2
abundance: .
d_gene: TRBD1
v_gene: TRBV27
CDR3aa: CASSVGQGNYGYTF
CDR3nt: TGTGCCAGCAGCGTGGGACAGGGCAACTATGGCTACACCTTC

j_gene: TRBJ1-5
abundance: .
d_gene: TRBD1
v_gene: TRBV19
CDR3aa: CASSKIQGEGLRGNQPQHF
CDR3nt: TGTGCCAGTAGTAAGATACAGGGGGAAGGATTGAGGGGCAATCAGCCCCAGCATTTT

j_gene: TRBJ1-1
abundance: .
d_gene: TRBD1
v_gene: TRBV15
CDR3aa: CATTPGGPGQQAFF
CDR3nt: TGTGCCACCACTCCAGGGGGGCCGGGACAACAAGCTTTCTTT

j_gene: TRBJ2-1
abundance: many
d_gene: TRBD2
v_gene: TRBV28
CDR3aa: CASSWRLAGGPSNEQFF
CDR3nt: TGTGCCAGCAGTTGGCGACTAGCGGGAGGGCCCTCCAATGAGCAGTTCTTC

j_gene: TRBJ1-1
abundance: .
d_gene: .
v_gene: TRBV19
CDR3aa: CASSIWRRNTEAFF
CDR3nt: TGTGCCAGTAGTATTTGGCGGAGGAACACTGAAGCTTTCTTT